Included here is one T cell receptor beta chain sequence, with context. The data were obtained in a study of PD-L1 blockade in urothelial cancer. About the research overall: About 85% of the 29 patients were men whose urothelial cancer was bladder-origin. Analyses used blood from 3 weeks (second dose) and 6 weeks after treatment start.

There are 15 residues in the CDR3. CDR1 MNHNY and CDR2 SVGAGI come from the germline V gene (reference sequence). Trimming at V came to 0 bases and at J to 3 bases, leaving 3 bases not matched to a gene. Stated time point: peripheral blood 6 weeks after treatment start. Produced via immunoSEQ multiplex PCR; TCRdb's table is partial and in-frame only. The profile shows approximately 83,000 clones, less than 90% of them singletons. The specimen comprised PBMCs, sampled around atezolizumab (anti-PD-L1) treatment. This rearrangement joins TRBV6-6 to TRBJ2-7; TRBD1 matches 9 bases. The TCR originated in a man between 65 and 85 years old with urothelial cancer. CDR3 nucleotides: TGTGCCAGCAGTTACTCGGGGGACAGGGACTACGAGCAGTACTTC. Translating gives CASSYSGDRDYEQYF.